This TCR beta chain comes out of a study of shared clonotypes between healthy human individuals. Overall study findings and caveats: Sequencing depth was expected to affect clonotype sharing among donors.

The CDR3 spans 16 residues. Germline CDR1 is SGHTA and CDR2 is FQGNSA. Deletions cut 2 bases from V and 0 bases from J, with 11 bases between. An approximately 200 ng quantity of DNA, roughly 32,000 T cell genomes, went into the sorted-subset replicate PCRs. Sequencing used immunoSEQ multiplex PCR; TCRdb keeps in-frame clones, though not all of them. The sample lists about 1 million clones; under 80% were seen once. This clone was recorded once. The antigen is unknown. This clonotype originated in a man aged 18 to 29 in good health. What was sequenced was memory CD4+ T cells sorted from blood. Subset denoted: CD45RA-negative fraction. V and J are TRBV7-2 and TRBJ2-1; D is unclear. CDR3 in amino acids: CASSLTFASSYNEQFF. The CDR3 bases are TGTGCCAGCAGCTTAACGTTTGCTTCCTCCTACAATGAGCAGTTCTTC. Filled out from reference TRBV7-2 and TRBJ2-1, the complete variable domain reads GAGVSQSPSNKVTEKGKDVELRCDPISGHTALYWYRQSLGQGLEFLIYFQGNSAPDKSGLPSDRFSAERTGGSVSTLTIQRTQQEDSAVYLCASSLTFASSYNEQFFGPGTRLTVL.